The 4 T cell receptor beta chains given below trace back to one sample, sequenced in a study of cytomegalovirus exposure and HLA in healthy donors. The PCR ran on 60 Vbeta and 13 Jbeta primers. The assay was immunoSEQ multiplex PCR, and TCRdb's table has in-frame clones only and misses some. Of roughly 180,000 clones in the sample, approximately 85% were seen once. Sequencing was done on a sample of PBMCs. These receptors were taken from a man aged 18 to 29 in good health and CMV-seropositive.

The CDR3 nucleotides are TGTGCCAGCAGCCTACGACGGGAGGGGTATCAGCCCCAGCATTTT. Translation gives CASSLRREGYQPQHF. V gene TRBV6-5 combines with J gene TRBJ1-5; maybe TRBD1 (5 bases). Deletions cut 6 bases from V and 5 bases from J, with 17 bases between. The germline CDR1 and CDR2 sequences are MNHEY and SVGAGI. The CDR3 consists of 15 residues.

The sample holds one count of this clone. The chain carries TRBV15 and TRBJ2-3, with 9 bases matching TRBD1. The CDR3 sequence is 17 residues long. The germline CDR1 and CDR2 sequences are LNHNV and YYDKDF (reference sequence). V was clipped by 5 bases and J by 3 bases; unmatched bases: 12. CDR3 DNA sequence: TGTGCCACCAGCCCGGGGGACAGGGACTTTGGTACAGATACGCAGTATTTT. Translated: CATSPGDRDFGTDTQYF.

J is TRBJ1-2 and V is TRBV7-9, with 10 bases that match TRBD1. Germline values: CDR1 SEHNR, CDR2 FQNEAQ (reference sequence). The CDR3 is 19 amino acids. Trimming removed 5 bases from V and 7 bases from J; junction bases left unmatched: 22. The CDR3 sequence: CASSPWGALGDRGFGGYTF. The CDR3 DNA reads as TGTGCCAGCAGCCCCTGGGGCGCGCTAGGGGACAGGGGCTTCGGTGGCTACACCTTC.

The rearrangement uses TRBV6-1 and TRBJ2-1; 10 bases agree with TRBD2. Trimming cost V 4 bases and J 1 base; bases outside gene matches: 4. Germline loops: CDR1 MNHNS, CDR2 SASEGT. The CDR3 sequence is 16 residues long. The CDR3 bases are TGTGCCAGCAGTGTGCTAGCGGGGGATTCCTACAATGAGCAGTTCTTC. It is translated as CASSVLAGDSYNEQFF.